This T cell receptor (beta chain) was identified during a study of shared clonotypes between healthy human individuals. Broader study findings: Rarefaction exposed incomplete sorted-subset sequencing despite large depth.

Tens of thousands of T cell genomes (around 200 ng DNA) went into each sorted-subset replicate. Original analysis: ImmunoSEQ yielded junction-only sequences lacking quality scores, so filtering differed. Sequencing used immunoSEQ multiplex PCR; TCRdb keeps in-frame clones, though not all of them. The V and J calls and clone size were taken over from that table, and D and trimming were inferred from the DNA. The repertoire holds 2 million to 3 million clones, with approximately 93% as singletons. For this clone: The antigen is not known.

The CDR3 has 14 residues. Germline CDR1 and CDR2: MNHEY and SVGAGI. Unmatched junction bases numbered 4, after V lost 6 bases and J lost 2 bases. The sequencing input was naive CD4+ T cells from PBMCs. Subset given: CD45RA+ positively selected. The chain joins TRBV6-5 to TRBJ2-3; 8 bases are a match to TRBD2. This clonotype originated in a man aged 18-30 years in good health. Some clones in this sample may be carry-over from other donors' samples. CDR3 sequence reads: CASRAGDTTDTQYF. CDR3 DNA: TGTGCCAGCAGAGCGGGAGACACCACAGATACGCAGTATTTT.